This paragraph reports one TCR beta chain. The target antigen is unknown. The data stem from a study of OX40 agonist ivuxolimab in advanced cancers. About the research overall: Dose-escalation patients had hepatocellular carcinoma, melanoma, renal cell or head and neck cancer.

Study findings and constraints: CD8+ T cells averaged more expanded clones than CD4+.

The V gene's germline CDR1 is MDHEN and CDR2 SYDVKM. The CDR3 is 19 residues long. V gave up 1 base and J gave up 6 bases; unmatched junction bases: 17. This table comes from immunoSEQ multiplex PCR, and its TCRdb copy is limited to in-frame clones, with some not included. This repertoire shows more than 65,000 clones, just under 85% found once; its top ten account for over 4.5%. V gene TRBV28 combines with J gene TRBJ1-5; 8 bases match TRBD1. Specimen: CD4+ or CD8+ T cells sorted from blood, collected in a trial of the OX40 agonist ivuxolimab. This receptor was obtained from an adult with an advanced solid tumor such as melanoma, head and neck, liver or kidney cancer. In DNA, the CDR3 is TGTGCCAGCAGTTTATTCAGTTATAAACAGGGGGAAGTGGGTCAGCCCCAGCATTTT. Protein sequence: CASSLFSYKQGEVGQPQHF.